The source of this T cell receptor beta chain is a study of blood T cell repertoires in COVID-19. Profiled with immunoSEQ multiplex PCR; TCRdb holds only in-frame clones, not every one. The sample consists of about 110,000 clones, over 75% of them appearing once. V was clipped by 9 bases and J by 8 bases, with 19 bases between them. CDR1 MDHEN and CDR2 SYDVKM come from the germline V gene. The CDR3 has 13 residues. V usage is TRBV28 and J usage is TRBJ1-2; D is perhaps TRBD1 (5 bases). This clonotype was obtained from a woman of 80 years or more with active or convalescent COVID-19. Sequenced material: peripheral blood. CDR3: CASARDRPRGYTF. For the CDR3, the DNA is TGTGCCAGTGCCCGCGACAGACCCCGGGGCTACACCTTC.